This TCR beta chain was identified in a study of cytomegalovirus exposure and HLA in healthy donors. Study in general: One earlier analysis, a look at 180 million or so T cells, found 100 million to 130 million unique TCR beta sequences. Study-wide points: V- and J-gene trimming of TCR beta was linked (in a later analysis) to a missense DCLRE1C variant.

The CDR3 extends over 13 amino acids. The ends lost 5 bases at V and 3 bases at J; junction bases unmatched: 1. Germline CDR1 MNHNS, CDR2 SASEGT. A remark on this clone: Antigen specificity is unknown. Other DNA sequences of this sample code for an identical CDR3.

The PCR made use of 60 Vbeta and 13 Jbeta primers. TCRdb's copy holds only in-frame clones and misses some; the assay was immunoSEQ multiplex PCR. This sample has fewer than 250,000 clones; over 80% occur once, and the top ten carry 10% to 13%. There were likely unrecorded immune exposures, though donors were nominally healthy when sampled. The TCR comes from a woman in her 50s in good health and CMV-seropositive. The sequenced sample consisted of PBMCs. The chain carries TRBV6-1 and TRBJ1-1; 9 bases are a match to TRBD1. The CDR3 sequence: CASSRTGDTEAFF. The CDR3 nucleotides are TGTGCCAGCAGTAGGACAGGGGACACTGAAGCTTTCTTT.